The clone carrying this T cell receptor (beta chain) was picked up a small number of times. What it recognizes is unknown. Template-switching 5'RACE yielded the TCR cDNA; a universal primer site and UMIs were added in the process. TCRdb used MiXCR to reprocess the 5' RACE reads, holding one entry per CDR3 protein. Found here are 200,000 or so distinct CDR3 sequences, 6.7% of them singletons; the top ten hold about 0.95%. These data originate in a study of T cells after yellow fever vaccination. Study-level background: SMART-Seq v4 Ultra Low Input prepared libraries from low-cell fractions. Whole-study results and caveats: Within FACS-sorted repertoires, abundant clonotypes contaminating from the bulk population could be present.

V trimming: 8 bases; J trimming: 0 bases; junction bases outside the gene matches: 3. Germline V gene lookup returns CDR1 LGHDT and CDR2 YNNKEL (reference sequence). This CDR3 is built from 13 residues. The sequence was obtained from a man aged 25 to 40 who received the YFV17D yellow fever vaccine. The rearrangement joins TRBV3-1 to TRBJ1-2; 7 nucleotides line up with TRBD1. The sample was CD4+ T cells sorted from PBMCs, taken on the day of the yellow fever booster vaccination. The CDR3 protein is CASGDSANYGYTF. In nucleotides, the CDR3 is TGTGCCAGCGGGGACAGCGCTAACTATGGCTACACCTTC.